One and the same sample provided the 18 T cell receptor beta chains below, sequenced in a study of cytomegalovirus exposure and HLA in healthy donors. In the PCR, 60 Vbeta and 13 Jbeta primers were used. Clones were read by immunoSEQ multiplex PCR, and TCRdb kept only the in-frame ones, dropping some. The data contain about 98,000 clones, roughly three quarters of them seen just once; the ten biggest clones take up about 1.5%. The specimen was PBMCs. The receptors stem from a man aged 40-50 years in good health and CMV-seronegative.

V is TRBV5-4 and J is TRBJ2-2; 7 bases are a match to TRBD1. This CDR3 spans 16 amino acids. The V gene end was trimmed by 4 bases and the J gene end by 3 bases; junction bases not matched to a gene: 9. Germline-derived CDR1 and CDR2 are SGHNT and YYREEE (reference sequence). In DNA, the CDR3 is TGTGCCAGCAGCGCAGGGACAGACCGATACACCGGGGAGCTGTTTTTT. This translates into CASSAGTDRYTGELFF.

This rearrangement joins TRBV18 to TRBJ1-1; a possible D gene is TRBD1 (6 bases). There are 13 residues in the CDR3. Trimming removed 3 bases from V and 7 bases from J, with 12 bases in between. Germline lookup yields CDR1 KGHSH and CDR2 LQKENI. Written as DNA, the CDR3 is TGTGCCAGCTCACCGGGGCAGGGGCGTGAAGCTTTCTTT. Protein product: CASSPGQGREAFF. The variable domain in full, with the rest retrieved from reference TRBV18 and TRBJ1-1, is NAGVMQNPRHLVRRRGQEARLRCSPMKGHSHVYWYRQLPEEGLKFMVYLQKENIIDESGMPKERFSAEFPKEGPSILRIQQVVRGDSAAYFCASSPGQGREAFFGQGTRLTVV.

The chain combines TRBV4-1 with TRBJ1-6; no definite D call. Trimming removed 4 bases from V and 5 bases from J, with 9 bases in between. Germline CDR1 is MGHRA and CDR2 is YSYEKL. The CDR3 contains 14 residues. CDR3 in amino acids: CASSRGWDNSPLHF. Here the CDR3 DNA reads TGCGCCAGCAGCCGCGGGTGGGATAATTCACCCCTCCACTTT.

Only one count was recorded for this clone. The gene calls are TRBV6-5 and TRBJ1-5; tentative D call: TRBD1 (6 bases). V lost 2 bases and J 3 bases, leaving 11 bases between the germline ends. This CDR3 has 15 residues. Per germline, CDR1 MNHEY and CDR2 SVGAGI. The CDR3 loop reads CASSYNRDNNQPQHF. Here the CDR3 DNA reads TGTGCCAGCAGTTACAACCGGGACAACAATCAGCCCCAGCATTTT.

This clone showed up just a few times. The rearrangement joins TRBV11-2 to TRBJ1-3, with a tentative D call TRBD1 (6 bases). The CDR3 is 16 amino acids. Germline V CDR1 and CDR2: SGHAT, FQNNGV. Trimming took off 6 bases at V and 1 base at J, with 16 bases between the two ends. CDR3 in amino acids: CASRAGVRASGNTIYF. As DNA, the CDR3 is TGTGCCAGCAGAGCAGGGGTCCGAGCATCTGGAAACACCATATATTTT.

The chain has TRBV9 and TRBJ2-6, with 8 bases identical to TRBD1. There are 17 residues in the CDR3. V shed 4 bases and J 4 bases; nucleotides not matched to a gene: 10. CDR1 and CDR2 from the germline V gene are SGDLS and YYNGEE. The CDR3 here is CASSYGQGSSGANVLTF. CDR3 in DNA: TGTGCCAGCAGCTACGGACAGGGCTCTTCCGGGGCCAACGTCCTGACTTTC. The full variable domain, with the rest looked up from reference TRBV9 and TRBJ2-6, is DSGVTQTPKHLITATGQRVTLRCSPRSGDLSVYWYQQSLDQGLQFLIQYYNGEERAKGNILERFSAQQFPDLHSELNLSSLELGDSALYFCASSYGQGSSGANVLTFGAGSRLTVL.

V usage is TRBV7-2 and J usage is TRBJ1-4, with a weak D call TRBD1 (6 bases). V was shortened by 6 bases and J by 7 bases, with 15 bases between the two germline ends. There are 14 residues in the CDR3. The germline gives CDR1 SGHTA, CDR2 FQGNSA. CDR3 coding DNA: TGTGCCAGCAGTTCCGGGACAAGGCCTGAAAAACTGTTTTTT. Translation: CASSSGTRPEKLFF.

V gene TRBV27 combines with J gene TRBJ2-3; TRBD2 matches at 13 bases. The CDR3 spans 15 residues. After removal of 2 bases from V and 8 bases from J, the junction contained 4 bases not matched to a gene. Per germline, CDR1 MNHEY and CDR2 SMNVEV (reference sequence). The CDR3 region is CASSLETSGGFTQYF. The DNA of the CDR3 is TGTGCCAGCAGTTTAGAGACTAGCGGGGGGTTTACGCAGTATTTT.

The chain links TRBV6-1 to TRBJ1-2; possible D gene TRBD1, 5 bases. The CDR3 is 14 amino acids. V lost 2 bases, J lost 2 bases, and 9 bases lay in between. CDR1 MNHNS and CDR2 SASEGT come from the germline V gene. The CDR3 DNA sequence: TGTGCCAGCAGTGAATCCGACAGAAACTATGGCTACACCTTC. Its protein product is CASSESDRNYGYTF.

V is TRBV19 and J is TRBJ1-1; 7 nucleotides align to TRBD1. Germline CDR1 and CDR2: LNHDA and SQIVND (reference sequence). V lost 6 bases to trimming and J lost 7 bases; unmatched junction nucleotides: 2. The CDR3 loop spans 11 amino acids. CDR3 sequence (DNA): TGTGCCAGTAGACGGACAGGTGAAGCTTTCTTT. As protein: CASRRTGEAFF. The full variable domain, its missing parts supplied by reference TRBV19 and TRBJ1-1, is DGGITQSPKYLFRKEGQNVTLSCEQNLNHDAMYWYRQDPGQGLRLIYYSQIVNDFQKGDIAEGYSVSREKKESFPLTVTSAQKNPTAFYLCASRRTGEAFFGQGTRLTVV.

The V gene is TRBV30, the J gene TRBJ1-6; D unresolved. Trimming stripped 2 bases from V and 1 base from J, with 12 bases between. Germline V gene sequence: CDR1 GTSNPN, CDR2 SVGIG (reference sequence). The CDR3 is made up of 16 amino acids. CDR3 in DNA: TGTGCCTGGAGTATCCCATCGGGATCCTATAATTCACCCCTCCACTTT. This codes for CAWSIPSGSYNSPLHF.

Comments on this clone: This sample includes further DNA sequences coding for the same CDR3. The chain combines TRBV27 with TRBJ1-2; D perhaps matches TRBD1 (6 bases). Germline CDR1 is MNHEY and CDR2 is SMNVEV (reference sequence). The V gene lost 6 bases and the J gene lost 2 bases, with 7 bases spanning the gap. The CDR3 sequence is 12 residues long. Written as DNA, the CDR3 is TGTGCCAGCAGGCAGGGGAACTATGGCTACACCTTC. Translated, it gives CASRQGNYGYTF.

The genes are TRBV10-1 and TRBJ1-1, with a possible D match to TRBD1 (6 bases). Between the trimmed V and J ends, which lost 7 bases and 5 bases, there was a span of 14 bases. CDR1 WNHNN and CDR2 SYGVQD come from the germline V gene (reference sequence). This CDR3 has 13 amino acids. DNA for the CDR3: TGCGCCAGCAATAACAGGGATAGAACTGAAGCTTTCTTT. Translated: CASNNRDRTEAFF.

The chain employs TRBV7-6 and TRBJ2-2; 8 bases match TRBD1. The CDR3 has 18 amino acids. J gave up 0 bases and V 5 bases, and 11 bases lay outside the gene matches. Germline V CDR1 and CDR2: SGHVS, FNYEAQ. The CDR3 region is CASSVNPGQATNTGELFF. In nucleotides, the CDR3 is TGTGCCAGCAGCGTAAACCCGGGACAGGCTACGAACACCGGGGAGCTGTTTTTT.

The chain carries TRBV5-4 and TRBJ1-1, with a tentative D call TRBD1 (6 bases). Germline values: CDR1 SGHNT, CDR2 YYREEE (reference sequence). CDR3 length: 15 amino acids. The germline V and J ends were trimmed by 4 bases and 0 bases, with 13 bases remaining between them. The DNA for the CDR3 is TGTGCCAGCAGCGCCCGACAGGACATGAACACTGAAGCTTTCTTT. It yields the protein CASSARQDMNTEAFF.

This CDR3 reads CASGLSSGGTPGELFF. Here the CDR3 DNA reads TGTGCCAGCGGCCTCTCTAGCGGGGGGACCCCCGGGGAGCTGTTTTTT. This chain connects TRBV7-9 to TRBJ2-2, with 11 bases lining up with TRBD2. Germline-derived CDR1 and CDR2 are SEHNR and FQNEAQ (reference sequence). V shed 8 bases and J 6 bases; nucleotides not matched to a gene: 11. There are 16 residues in the CDR3.

V gene TRBV4-2 combines with J gene TRBJ1-5; D is unclear. Germline CDR1 is LGHNA and CDR2 is YNFKEQ. The length of the CDR3 is 15 residues. Trimming cost V 0 bases and J 4 bases, with 10 bases left between them. The CDR3 DNA is TGTGCCAGCAGCCAAGAGTCTGGCCAGAATCAGCCCCAGCATTTT. Its protein product is CASSQESGQNQPQHF.

V and J are TRBV9 and TRBJ1-2; perhaps TRBD1 as D (6 bases). This CDR3 has 18 residues. V was trimmed by 0 bases and J by 0 bases, leaving 18 bases between them. Germline CDR1 and CDR2: SGDLS and YYNGEE. For the CDR3, the DNA is TGTGCCAGCAGCGTAGGCCCTGGCAGGGGATTAGCTAACTATGGCTACACCTTC. Translating gives CASSVGPGRGLANYGYTF. The variable domain in full, with the rest retrieved from reference TRBV9 and TRBJ1-2, is DSGVTQTPKHLITATGQRVTLRCSPRSGDLSVYWYQQSLDQGLQFLIQYYNGEERAKGNILERFSAQQFPDLHSELNLSSLELGDSALYFCASSVGPGRGLANYGYTFGSGTRLTVV.